This T cell receptor beta chain was identified during a study of blood T cell repertoires in COVID-19. The overall study: From T cells, B-cell-depleted T cells, or PBMCs came the material, which was cDNA or gDNA.

Using immunoSEQ multiplex PCR, the repertoire was profiled, and TCRdb retains in-frame clones only, with some absent. Of some 370,000 clones listed, more than 70% are singletons. Trimming shortened V by 3 bases and J by 1 base, and 10 bases separated the two germline ends. The CDR3 contains 14 residues. Looked up from germline, CDR1 is SGDLS and CDR2 is YYNGEE. The sequence derives from a man aged 35-49 years with acute or convalescent COVID-19. The chain couples TRBV9 to TRBJ2-5; a weak D match, TRBD1 (5 bases). Material for sequencing was peripheral blood. For the CDR3, the DNA is TGTGCCAGCAGCGCTCAGACAGTCCAAGAGACCCAGTACTTC. It encodes CASSAQTVQETQYF. Based on the CDR3 plus reference TRBV9 and TRBJ2-5, the full variable domain is DSGVTQTPKHLITATGQRVTLRCSPRSGDLSVYWYQQSLDQGLQFLIQYYNGEERAKGNILERFSAQQFPDLHSELNLSSLELGDSALYFCASSAQTVQETQYFGPGTRLLVL.